The 20 T cell receptor beta chains listed next were all sequenced from one sample in a study of shared clonotypes between healthy human individuals. As defined, naive CD8 cells were CD45RO-negative and positively selected for CCR7, with terminally differentiated effector memory CD45RA+ cells excluded. Assay used: immunoSEQ multiplex PCR; TCRdb lists only in-frame clones, some missing. Of some 2.1 million clones listed, just over 90% are singletons. The sample comprised naive CD8+ T cells from PBMCs. Receptors originate from a man aged 18 to 29 in good health. Some clones in this sample may be carry-over from other donors' samples.

This chain links TRBV5-1 with TRBJ2-7, with 7 positions matching TRBD2. Germline V lookup: CDR1 SGHRS, CDR2 YFSETQ. CDR3 length: 15 residues. With 2 bases clipped from V and 1 base from J, the junction kept 6 bases outside the gene matches. The CDR3 DNA sequence: TGCGCCAGCAGCTTTGGCGGGAGAGCTTCCTACGAGCAGTACTTC. Translating it yields CASSFGGRASYEQYF.

The chain joins TRBV11-2 to TRBJ2-3; TRBD2 agrees at 9 bases. CDR3 length: 14 amino acids. Unmatched junction bases numbered 4, after V lost 7 bases and J lost 2 bases. Germline V gene sequence: CDR1 SGHAT, CDR2 FQNNGV. CDR3 region: CASKRTSDTDTQYF. CDR3 in DNA: TGTGCCAGCAAAAGGACTAGCGACACAGATACGCAGTATTTT.

V is TRBV7-2 and J is TRBJ1-1, with a tentative D call TRBD1 (5 bases). Trimming shortened V by 1 base and J by 3 bases, and 15 bases separated the two germline ends. Germline values: CDR1 SGHTA, CDR2 FQGNSA. The CDR3 sequence is 16 residues long. This CDR3 reads CASSLGRSLGDTEAFF. The CDR3 region has the DNA TGTGCCAGCAGCTTAGGGAGGAGCCTAGGGGACACTGAAGCTTTCTTT.

This chain joins TRBV5-4 and TRBJ1-4; unclear D gene. This CDR3 is 13 amino acids long. The germline V and J ends were trimmed by 6 bases and 8 bases, with 14 bases remaining between them. Germline-derived CDR1 and CDR2 are SGHNT and YYREEE (reference sequence). The CDR3 reads CASTHRPGEKLFF. The CDR3 bases are TGTGCCAGCACCCACCGCCCGGGGGAAAAACTGTTTTTT.

The genes are TRBV19 and TRBJ1-5; D is undetermined. V lost 5 bases, J lost 6 bases, and 11 bases lay in between. The CDR3 length is 13 residues. CDR1 is LNHDA and CDR2 is SQIVND in the germline V gene (reference sequence). This CDR3 reads CASSRGVFQPQHF. CDR3 coding DNA: TGTGCCAGTAGTCGTGGGGTTTTTCAGCCCCAGCATTTT.

This clone occurred once. The chain recombines TRBV2 with TRBJ2-4; TRBD1 aligns across 11 bases. J was trimmed by 3 bases and V by 6 bases; bases with no gene match: 4. CDR1 is SNHLY, CDR2 FYNNEI, per germline. CDR3 length: 15 residues. The CDR3 DNA reads TGTGCCAGCAGCCCGGGACAGGGGGTCAAAAACATTCAGTACTTC. Amino acids: CASSPGQGVKNIQYF.

The chain has TRBV4-1 and TRBJ1-2, with D perhaps matching TRBD1 (6 bases). Germline CDR1 reads MGHRA; CDR2 reads YSYEKL. The CDR3 consists of 15 residues. Trimming took off 1 base at V and 8 bases at J, with 17 bases between the two ends. The CDR3 nucleotides are TGCGCCAGCAGCCAAGTGGGGCAGGGGCGGAACGGCTACACCTTC. Amino acids: CASSQVGQGRNGYTF.

CDR3 in DNA: TGTGCCAGCACCGGGAGTGGCTACGAGCAGTACTTC. Its protein is CASTGSGYEQYF. The J gene is TRBJ2-7, the V gene TRBV2; a possible D gene is TRBD2 (6 bases). Germline V CDR1 and CDR2: SNHLY, FYNNEI. The V gene lost 7 bases and the J gene lost 3 bases, with 10 bases spanning the gap. There are 12 residues in the CDR3.

This chain connects TRBV27 to TRBJ2-7; D is unclear. CDR3 length: 11 amino acids. Germline loops: CDR1 MNHEY, CDR2 SMNVEV (reference sequence). V lost 7 bases, J lost 5 bases, and 9 bases lay in between. CDR3 in amino acids: CASISANEQYF. The DNA of the CDR3 is TGTGCCAGCATATCGGCGAACGAGCAGTACTTC.

J is TRBJ2-7 and V is TRBV6-1, with D tentatively TRBD1 or TRBD2 (5 bases each). Germline V gene data show CDR1 as MNHNS and CDR2 as SASEGT. V lost 8 bases, J lost 4 bases, and 12 bases lay in between. CDR3 size: 12 residues. The CDR3 bases are TGTGCCAGCGGGACCACGCCATACGAGCAGTACTTC. Translation gives CASGTTPYEQYF.

The gene calls are TRBV6-5 and TRBJ2-1, with 11 positions matching TRBD2. V trimming: 4 bases; J trimming: 3 bases; junction bases outside the gene matches: 2. Germline V gene data show CDR1 as MNHEY and CDR2 as SVGAGI. The CDR3 is 15 residues long. For the CDR3, the DNA is TGTGCCAGCAGTTTAGCGGGAGGGCGCTACAATGAGCAGTTCTTC. It translates to CASSLAGGRYNEQFF.

The rearrangement links TRBV5-6 to TRBJ1-1, with no clear D. Germline assignment: CDR1 SGHDT and CDR2 YYEEEE. The CDR3 extends over 17 amino acids. Trimming stripped 4 bases from V and 4 bases from J, with 23 bases between. The CDR3 coding sequence is TGTGCCAGCAGCCCCCCTTTGTCCAGACACGAAGGCACTGAAGCTTTCTTT. This gives the protein CASSPPLSRHEGTEAFF.

The chain links TRBV7-9 to TRBJ2-5; no reliable D call. The CDR3 runs to 12 residues. Germline V gene lookup returns CDR1 SEHNR and CDR2 FQNEAQ (reference sequence). V was trimmed by 5 bases and J by 11 bases, leaving 15 bases between them. CDR3 region: CASSLGSIEQYF. The DNA for the CDR3 is TGTGCCAGCAGCCTAGGCTCTATTGAGCAGTACTTC.

As for this clone: The same CDR3 can be traced to other DNA sequences in this sample. This chain links TRBV27 with TRBJ2-7, with D perhaps TRBD1 (5 bases). The germline gives CDR1 MNHEY, CDR2 SMNVEV (reference sequence). This CDR3 is 13 amino acids long. The V and J ends lost 3 bases and 0 bases respectively, with 6 bases between them. The chain's CDR3 is CASSLTVSYEQYF. For the CDR3, the DNA is TGTGCCAGCAGTTTGACAGTCTCCTACGAGCAGTACTTC.

The V and J genes are TRBV7-6 and TRBJ2-6; maybe TRBD1 (5 bases). Trimming took 3 bases from V and 0 from J, leaving 15 bases between them. This CDR3 is built from 18 residues. The V gene's germline CDR1 is SGHVS and CDR2 FNYEAQ. The CDR3 spells CASSFSAGSPSGANVLTF. The CDR3, as DNA: TGTGCCAGCAGCTTCTCCGCAGGGTCTCCCTCTGGGGCCAACGTCCTGACTTTC.

V gene TRBV11-2 combines with J gene TRBJ2-1; D ambiguous. Germline V lookup: CDR1 SGHAT, CDR2 FQNNGV. The CDR3 loop spans 11 amino acids. V lost 4 bases and J 8 bases, leaving 6 bases between the germline ends. DNA for the CDR3: TGTGCCAGCAGCTCTATCTATGAGCAGTTCTTC. Protein: CASSSIYEQFF. Variable domain in full (rest from reference TRBV11-2 and TRBJ2-1): EAGVAQSPRYKIIEKRQSVAFWCNPISGHATLYWYQQILGQGPKLLIQFQNNGVVDDSQLPKDRFSAERLKGVDSTLKIQPAKLEDSAVYLCASSSIYEQFFGPGTRLTVL.

This rearrangement joins TRBV7-9 to TRBJ2-3; D remains unclear. The CDR3 contains 16 residues. CDR1 and CDR2 from the germline V gene are SEHNR and FQNEAQ (reference sequence). With 3 bases removed from V and 2 bases from J, the gap between germline ends came to 15 bases. This CDR3 is CASSFQLRSSTDTQYF. The CDR3 DNA sequence: TGTGCCAGCAGCTTTCAGCTGCGGAGCTCCACAGATACGCAGTATTTT.

This chain links TRBV27 with TRBJ2-7; D is undetermined. The CDR3 has 14 amino acids. V lost 4 bases and J lost 6, with 16 bases in between. CDR1 is MNHEY, CDR2 SMNVEV, per germline (reference sequence). The CDR3 sequence is CASSSHNLLFEQYF. Here the CDR3 DNA reads TGTGCCAGCAGTTCCCATAACCTACTTTTCGAGCAGTACTTC.

This sequence joins TRBV10-2 and TRBJ1-2; tentatively, D is TRBD1 (5 bases). This CDR3 region has 15 residues. Between the trimmed V and J ends, which lost 6 bases and 8 bases, there was a span of 22 bases. CDR1 and CDR2 (germline): WSHSY, SAAADI. The DNA for the CDR3 is TGCGCCAGCAGGACGGGGGTGGATACTCGCGCGGGCTACACCTTC. Translated, it gives CASRTGVDTRAGYTF.

For this clone: The sample carries other DNA sequences with the same CDR3. The chain is built from TRBV19 and TRBJ1-1, with D perhaps TRBD1 (5 bases). V gave up 5 bases and J gave up 5 bases, with 12 bases separating them. The CDR3 runs 13 residues. Germline values: CDR1 LNHDA, CDR2 SQIVND (reference sequence). DNA for the CDR3: TGTGCCAGTAGTCTGTCGGGGGGAACTGAAGCTTTCTTT. Residues: CASSLSGGTEAFF.